This T cell receptor (beta chain) came from a study of T cell responses to AZD1222 COVID-19 vaccine (dated by TCRdb to the early 2020s). A note on the overall study: Because spike-specific TCR depth and breadth did not differ between the two schedules, AZD1222 recipients who got a second dose at roughly 4 weeks were pooled with those who got a second dose at roughly 12 weeks. A total of 230 to 250 trial participants underwent TCR sequencing, of whom 200 to 220 had received two doses of AZD1222 and around 25 had received two doses of the MenACWY control vaccine. Trial participants were enrolled into age subgroups of 18-55, 56-69 and 70-plus years, which contained approximately 150, 30 and 60 TCR-sequenced participants, respectively.

The meaning of the sample's time point label: baseline before first vaccination. The vaccinee samples were drawn from two UK trials, COV001 and COV002, one of which was a single-blind randomized controlled phase 2/3 trial testing AZD1222 (ChAdOx1 nCoV-19) in healthy adults. For TCRbeta chain sequencing, PBMC samples were collected from trial participants at day 0 and at day 28 after the second dose. The CDR3 regions of human TCRbeta chains were subjected to immunosequencing. Per the original workflow: Repertoire TCRs were checked for matches against a reference library of SARS-CoV-2-specific TCRs that had been generated using the MIRA antigen-specificity platform. Breadth was defined as the fraction of unique TCRs that were SARS-CoV-2-associated. Depth was defined as the fraction of total T cells that were SARS-CoV-2-associated. Using the MIRA data, each spike-specific TCR was mapped to the spike region that the TCR reacts to and placed in a CD4 or CD8 class. Log10-transformed breadth and depth values were compared by one-way ANOVA with Sidak's multiple comparisons tests. TCRdb obtained this table from immuneACCESS and retained in-frame rearrangements with V and J assigned. These tables miss some clones; where compared with another copy, unresolved V genes account for less than half of the shortfall, and the remainder is unexplained. Clonal size and the V and J genes are those of that table, whereas D and trimming came from the DNA. Present in this sample are more than 80,000 clones, under 95% of which were seen just once. 20% to 25% of the sample goes to the ten largest clones.

The CDR3 has 13 amino acids, counting the end cysteine and phenylalanine. Of all the DNA, just the CDR3 is kept, 39 bases in frame from base 1. Reading the germline V gene (reference sequence) gives CDR1 MNHEY and CDR2 SMNVEV. The junction shows trimming of 6 bases on V and 6 bases on J, plus 14 bases between the germline ends. This clone was observed once. The antigen it recognizes is unknown. The sample holds no much larger clone one base away, and base qualities are not on file. The paper as a whole reports these results and caveats: Most participants were white British and females outnumbered males, and the authors suggested that clonal diversity may have been underestimated. Conclusions about previously exposed vaccinees were limited because only a handful of AZD1222 recipients were SARS-CoV-2 seropositive at baseline. Because no day 14 peak-response samples were available, repertoires were characterized only after the peak T cell response. The 56-69-year group was small, and its depth increase did not reach significance, likely because of low power. Spike-specific TCR breadth and depth rose significantly after two AZD1222 doses compared with day 0 and with MenACWY recipients. Nearly half of unique spike-specific TCRs reportedly recognized epitopes outside regions mutated in the B.1.351 and B.1.1.7 variants. The vaccine-associated CD4 TCRs covered the entire spike protein, and the dominant responses fell in regions 160-218 and 743-854.

The receptor comes from an adult in good health. The specimen was peripheral blood, collected on day 0 of AZD1222 vaccination. This chain is built from TRBV27 and TRBJ1-2, with TRBD1 tentatively as D gene (5 bases match). The nucleotide sequence is TGTGCCAGCAGAACTCCGGGGCAAAATGGCTACACCTTC. This translates into CASRTPGQNGYTF.